This section outlines one T cell receptor (beta chain) sequence together with its context. Its antigen is not known. Researchers amplified the TCR beta CDR3 regions from RNA transcripts. With the HTBI primer set, the TCR CDR3 went through a first round of RT-PCR. TCRdb used MiXCR to reprocess the multiplex PCR reads, holding one entry per CDR3 protein. The sample carries 300,000 to 450,000 distinct CDR3 sequences, roughly 13% recorded once. V lost 3 bases, J lost 7 bases, and 9 bases stayed unmatched. Per the germline V gene, CDR1 is MGHRA and CDR2 is YSYEKL. The CDR3 extends over 15 amino acids. These data originate in a study of T cells in Graves' hyperthyroidism and ophthalmopathy. General study findings and limits: The model identified upcoming ophthalmopathy a median roughly 6 months ahead of onset.

This receptor was identified in a woman aged 55-75 years with Graves' hyperthyroidism. Sequencing was performed on blood. The V call is TRBV4-1, the J call TRBJ2-3; TRBD2 matches 8 bases. Written as DNA, the CDR3 is TGCGCCAGCAGCCACGGTACTAGCGGAGGGCATACGCAGTATTTT. Its translation: CASSHGTSGGHTQYF.